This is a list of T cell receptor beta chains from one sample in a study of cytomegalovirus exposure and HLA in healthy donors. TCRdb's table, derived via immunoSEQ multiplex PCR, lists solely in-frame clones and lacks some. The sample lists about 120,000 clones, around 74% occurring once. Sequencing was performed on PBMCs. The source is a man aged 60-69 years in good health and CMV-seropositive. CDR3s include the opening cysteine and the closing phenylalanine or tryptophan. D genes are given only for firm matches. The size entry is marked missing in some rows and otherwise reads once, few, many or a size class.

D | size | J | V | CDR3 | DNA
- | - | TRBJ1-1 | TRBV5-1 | CASSGLPTRNTEAFF | TGCGCCAGCAGTGGACTTCCTACGAGGAACACTGAAGCTTTCTTT
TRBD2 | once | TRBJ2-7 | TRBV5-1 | CASSLQPSGGGYEQYF | TGCGCCAGCAGCTTGCAACCCTCAGGCGGGGGGTACGAGCAGTACTTC
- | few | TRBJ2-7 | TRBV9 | CASSVDQSWSSYEQYF | TGTGCCAGCAGCGTAGATCAGTCCTGGAGCTCCTACGAGCAGTACTTC
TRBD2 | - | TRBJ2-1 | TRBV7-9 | CASSSLSSGVSYNEQFF | TGTGCCAGCAGCTCCCTATCTAGCGGGGTGTCCTACAATGAGCAGTTCTTC
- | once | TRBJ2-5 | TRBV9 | CASSVQSKETQYF | TGTGCCAGCAGCGTACAATCAAAAGAGACCCAGTACTTC
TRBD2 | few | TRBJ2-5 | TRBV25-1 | CASSGTGAGGEETQYF | TGTGCCAGCAGTGGAACGGGCGCGGGAGGGGAAGAGACCCAGTACTTC
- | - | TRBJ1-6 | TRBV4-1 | CASSRTGSGGSPLHF | TGCGCCAGCAGCCGAACAGGGTCGGGGGGTTCACCCCTCCACTTT
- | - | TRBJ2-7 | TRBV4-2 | CASSPSPGLVSDEQYF | TGTGCCAGCAGCCCATCTCCGGGACTCGTTTCGGACGAGCAGTACTTC
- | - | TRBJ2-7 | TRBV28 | CASSGRNGLSEQYF | TGTGCCAGCTCGGGTCGAAATGGCCTAAGCGAGCAGTACTTC
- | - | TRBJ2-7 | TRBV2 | CASSVQGYSEQYF | TGTGCCAGCAGCGTACAGGGATACTCCGAGCAGTACTTC
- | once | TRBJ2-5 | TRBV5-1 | CASSLGSGQGGETQYF | TGCGCCAGCAGCTTGGGTTCAGGACAGGGAGGGGAGACCCAGTACTTC
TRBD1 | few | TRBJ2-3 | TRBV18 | CASSRDRVDTQYF | TGTGCCAGCTCACGGGACAGGGTGGATACGCAGTATTTT
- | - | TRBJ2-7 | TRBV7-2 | CASSLVRGYEQYF | TGTGCCAGCAGCTTAGTAAGGGGGTACGAGCAGTACTTC
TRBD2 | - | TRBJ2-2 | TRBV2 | CASRPRGVNTGELFF | TGTGCCAGCAGACCCCGGGGGGTTAACACCGGGGAGCTGTTTTTT
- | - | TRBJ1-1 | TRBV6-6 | CASSYSTRNTEAFF | TGTGCCAGCAGTTACTCAACTCGGAACACTGAAGCTTTCTTT
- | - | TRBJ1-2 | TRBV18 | CASSIQGDYGYTF | TGTGCCAGCTCAATACAGGGTGACTATGGCTACACCTTC
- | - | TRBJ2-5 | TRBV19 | CASSSRTAETQYF | TGTGCCAGTAGCTCGAGGACAGCCGAGACCCAGTACTTC
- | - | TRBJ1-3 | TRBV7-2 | CASSRNRDAGNTIYF | TGTGCCAGCAGCCGTAACAGGGACGCTGGAAACACCATATATTTT
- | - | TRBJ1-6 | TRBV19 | CASRPGNNSPLHF | TGTGCCAGTAGGCCGGGGAATAATTCACCCCTCCACTTT
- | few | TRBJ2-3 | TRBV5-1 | CASSLVIDTQYF | TGCGCCAGCAGCTTGGTCATAGATACGCAGTATTTT
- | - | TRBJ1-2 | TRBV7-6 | CASSLGRNYGYTF | TGTGCCAGCAGCTTAGGCAGAAACTATGGCTACACCTTC
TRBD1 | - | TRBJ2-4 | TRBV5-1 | CASSSFTGALAKNIQYF | TGCGCCAGCAGCTCCTTCACAGGGGCTCTAGCCAAAAACATTCAGTACTTC
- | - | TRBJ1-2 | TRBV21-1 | CASSKSHKGQSNYGYTF | TGTGCCAGCAGCAAAAGCCACAAGGGACAGAGTAACTATGGCTACACCTTC
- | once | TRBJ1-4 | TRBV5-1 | CASSLGGAIREKLFF | TGCGCCAGCAGCTTGGGCGGGGCAATCCGAGAAAAACTGTTTTTT
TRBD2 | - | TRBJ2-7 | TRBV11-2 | CASSFSGESYEQYF | TGTGCCAGCAGCTTTAGCGGGGAAAGCTACGAGCAGTACTTC
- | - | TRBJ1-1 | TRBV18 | CASSPPSGVNTEAFF | TGTGCCAGCTCACCACCGTCAGGGGTGAACACTGAAGCTTTCTTT
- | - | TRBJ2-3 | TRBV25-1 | CASSGPPLSTDTQYF | TGTGCCAGCAGTGGGCCTCCCTTGAGCACAGATACGCAGTATTTT
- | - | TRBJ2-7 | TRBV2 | CASSRDTHEQYF | TGTGCCAGCAGCCGGGACACCCACGAGCAGTACTTC
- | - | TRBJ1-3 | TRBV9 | CASSTTALSGNTIYF | TGTGCCAGCAGCACGACAGCGTTGTCTGGAAACACCATATATTTT
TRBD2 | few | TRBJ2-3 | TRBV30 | CAWSVPPRRECPDTQYF | TGTGCCTGGAGTGTACCGCCACGGCGGGAGTGCCCAGATACGCAGTATTTT
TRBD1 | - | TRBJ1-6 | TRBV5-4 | CASSEGQSPLGPLHF | TGTGCCAGCAGCGAGGGACAGTCCCCTCTTGGGCCCCTCCACTTT
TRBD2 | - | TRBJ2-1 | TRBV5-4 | CASSWGGLGRNEQFF | TGTGCCAGCAGCTGGGGAGGACTAGGTCGTAATGAGCAGTTCTTC
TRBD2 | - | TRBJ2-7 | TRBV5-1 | CASSGEGSLSYEQYF | TGCGCCAGCAGCGGGGAGGGGTCCCTCTCCTACGAGCAGTACTTC
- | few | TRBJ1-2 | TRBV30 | CAWSSGPSVYGYTF | TGTGCCTGGAGTAGCGGCCCATCGGTCTATGGCTACACCTTC
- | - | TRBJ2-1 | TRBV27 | CASSLQGSGYNEQFF | TGTGCCAGCAGTCTCCAGGGGTCCGGCTACAATGAGCAGTTCTTC
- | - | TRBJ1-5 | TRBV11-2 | CASSPGRGQPQHF | TGTGCCAGCAGCCCAGGGAGGGGCCAGCCCCAGCATTTT
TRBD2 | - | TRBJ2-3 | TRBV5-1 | CASSPETSGSSTDTQYF | TGCGCCAGCAGCCCGGAGACTAGCGGGTCTAGCACAGATACGCAGTATTTT
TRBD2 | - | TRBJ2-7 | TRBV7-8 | CASSLGLGLVWLEQYF | TGTGCCAGCAGCTTAGGATTGGGACTAGTTTGGCTCGAGCAGTACTTC
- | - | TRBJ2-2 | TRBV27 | CASSPRGTGELFF | TGTGCCAGCAGTCCCCGGGGTACCGGGGAGCTGTTTTTT
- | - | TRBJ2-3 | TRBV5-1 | CASRTLGGSTDTQYF | TGCGCCAGCAGAACTCTCGGGGGAAGCACAGATACGCAGTATTTT
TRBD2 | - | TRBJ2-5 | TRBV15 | CATSRDRSIAGAQETQYF | TGTGCCACCAGCAGAGATAGATCGATAGCGGGGGCTCAAGAGACCCAGTACTTC
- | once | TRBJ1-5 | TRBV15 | CATSSEGDNQPQHF | TGTGCCACCAGCAGCGAGGGGGACAATCAGCCCCAGCATTTT
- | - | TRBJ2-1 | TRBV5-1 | CASKRQGLYNEQFF | TGCGCCAGCAAGAGGCAGGGCCTCTACAATGAGCAGTTCTTC
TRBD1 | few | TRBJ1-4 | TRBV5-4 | CASSQGQGNEKLFF | TGTGCCAGCAGCCAGGGACAGGGAAATGAAAAACTGTTTTTT
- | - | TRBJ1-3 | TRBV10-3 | CAISDTGISGNTIYF | TGTGCCATCAGTGATACAGGGATCTCTGGAAACACCATATATTTT
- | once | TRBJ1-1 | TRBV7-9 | CASSLAAGATGTEAFF | TGTGCCAGCAGCTTAGCCGCAGGGGCCACCGGGACTGAAGCTTTCTTT
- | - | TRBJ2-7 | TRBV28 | CASRRTVSYEQYF | TGTGCCAGCCGGAGGACAGTCTCCTACGAGCAGTACTTC
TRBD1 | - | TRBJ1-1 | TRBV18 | CASSPPGQGRVEAFF | TGTGCCAGCTCACCCCCAGGACAGGGAAGGGTTGAAGCTTTCTTT
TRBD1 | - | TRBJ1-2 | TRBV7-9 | CSSSNAGQADYGYTF | TGTTCCAGCAGCAACGCGGGACAGGCGGACTATGGCTACACCTTC